A single sample gave rise to the 20 T cell receptor beta chains below, sequenced in a study of T cell changes during pregnancy in multiple sclerosis. Method: immunoSEQ multiplex PCR; TCRdb's copy keeps in-frame clones and lacks some. The sample contains 100,000 to 140,000 clones, around 90% of which appear only once. The sample was peripheral blood, taken in the third trimester of pregnancy. Receptors originate from a female donor in good health, enrolled as a control in a pregnancy study.

The chain couples TRBV7-9 to TRBJ1-1, with a tentative D call TRBD1 (6 bases). Trimming stripped 6 bases from V and 0 bases from J, with 23 bases between. This CDR3 has 18 amino acids. Germline CDR1 reads SEHNR; CDR2 reads FQNEAQ (reference sequence). Written as DNA, the CDR3 is TGTGCCAGCAGTCCTATCGTGACAGTTGGGGACATGAACACTGAAGCTTTCTTT. Amino acids: CASSPIVTVGDMNTEAFF.

The rearrangement joins TRBV6-5 to TRBJ1-2; D is undetermined. V lost 5 bases and J lost 1, with 5 bases in between. Germline values: CDR1 MNHEY, CDR2 SVGAGI. The CDR3 extends over 12 amino acids. The CDR3 DNA reads TGTGCCAGCAGTAATCTTAACTATGGCTACACCTTC. This encodes CASSNLNYGYTF.

This chain links TRBV6-5 with TRBJ1-1; D may be TRBD1 (5 bases). Trimming took off 0 bases at V and 5 bases at J, with 13 bases between the two ends. The CDR3 has 15 amino acids. Germline values: CDR1 MNHEY, CDR2 SVGAGI. CDR3 nucleotide sequence: TGTGCCAGCAGTTACTCGTTCGGGGCGGGGACTGAAGCTTTCTTT. Protein sequence: CASSYSFGAGTEAFF.

CDR3 nucleotides: TGTGCCTGGAGTCAGGGGGCGGAACCCTATGGCTACACCTTC. It codes for CAWSQGAEPYGYTF. The V and J genes are TRBV30 and TRBJ1-2; 8 bases line up with TRBD1. V gave up 2 bases and J gave up 4 bases; unmatched junction bases: 6. The CDR3 totals 14 residues. CDR1 GTSNPN and CDR2 SVGIG come from the germline V gene (reference sequence).

V gene TRBV5-8 combines with J gene TRBJ2-6, with 9 bases matching TRBD1. There are 18 residues in the CDR3. From germline, CDR1 is SGHTS and CDR2 YDEGEE. The V and J ends lost 2 bases and 0 bases, in that order; junction bases with no gene match: 6. DNA of the CDR3: TGTGCCAGCAGCTTCAACAGGGGGCTAAGCTCTGGGGCCAACGTCCTGACTTTC. Translation gives CASSFNRGLSSGANVLTF.

V and J are TRBV11-3 and TRBJ2-1; D might be TRBD2 (6 bases). Germline lookup yields CDR1 SGHNT and CDR2 YENEEA. Trimming left V 3 bases short and J 7 bases short, with 16 bases between. This CDR3 spans 15 amino acids. The CDR3 nucleotides are TGTGCCAGCAGCTTTGGGACTGGCTATGGGAATGAGCAGTTCTTC. Protein product: CASSFGTGYGNEQFF.

V gene TRBV15 combines with J gene TRBJ2-1; TRBD1 aligns across 8 bases. The germline V gene has CDR1 LNHNV and CDR2 YYDKDF (reference sequence). This CDR3 comprises 15 residues. V gave up 1 base and J gave up 5 bases; unmatched junction bases: 4. The CDR3 protein is CATSRAQGAHNEQFF. CDR3 nucleotide sequence: TGTGCCACCAGCAGAGCCCAGGGGGCCCACAATGAGCAGTTCTTC.

This chain uses TRBV15 with TRBJ1-1, with 10 bases identical to TRBD1. V was pared by 1 base and J by 5 bases, with 10 bases of the junction left unmatched. The CDR3 spans 17 residues. CDR1 is LNHNV, CDR2 YYDKDF, per germline (reference sequence). In DNA form, the CDR3 reads TGTGCCACCAGCAGAGGCCAACGGACAGGGGGAGGGACTGAAGCTTTCTTT. Amino acids: CATSRGQRTGGGTEAFF.

The chain couples TRBV19 to TRBJ2-3; 13 nucleotides agree with TRBD2. The CDR3 is 15 amino acids. Germline trimming cut 7 bases from V and 4 bases from J; bases unmatched to any gene: 5. Germline CDR1 LNHDA, CDR2 SQIVND (reference sequence). The CDR3 sequence: CASKGLAGKSDTQYF. Here the CDR3 DNA reads TGTGCCAGTAAGGGACTAGCGGGGAAGTCAGATACGCAGTATTTT.

J is TRBJ1-5 and V is TRBV7-9; D not certain. This CDR3 has 18 residues. Germline values: CDR1 SEHNR, CDR2 FQNEAQ (reference sequence). V was trimmed by 1 base and J by 3 bases, leaving 19 bases between them. The CDR3 sequence: CASSLGWVQERDNQPQHF. The DNA of the CDR3 is TGTGCCAGCAGCTTAGGTTGGGTTCAGGAGAGGGACAATCAGCCCCAGCATTTT. The variable domain in full, with the rest retrieved from reference TRBV7-9 and TRBJ1-5, is DTGVSQNPRHKITKRGQNVTFRCDPISEHNRLYWYRQTLGQGPEFLTYFQNEAQLEKSRLLSDRFSAERPKGSFSTLEIQRTEQGDSAMYLCASSLGWVQERDNQPQHFGDGTRLSIL.

The chain recombines TRBV4-3 with TRBJ2-1, with 7 nucleotides matching TRBD2. J was trimmed by 12 bases and V by 0 bases; bases with no gene match: 5. The CDR3 has 13 residues. The germline CDR1 and CDR2 sequences are LGHNA and YSLEER. The CDR3 region has the DNA TGCGCCAGCAGCCAAGACGCGCTAGCGGCGCAGTTCTTC. Translated, it gives CASSQDALAAQFF.

The chain is built from TRBV5-1 and TRBJ2-5; the match to TRBD2 covers 10 bases. Germline-derived CDR1 and CDR2 are SGHRS and YFSETQ. This CDR3 spans 15 amino acids. The V and J ends lost 2 bases and 2 bases, in that order; junction bases with no gene match: 3. CDR3 in DNA: TGCGCCAGCAGCTTTAGCGGGGGGTCTCAAGAGACCCAGTACTTC. It specifies CASSFSGGSQETQYF.

The chain is built from TRBV5-5 and TRBJ1-5, with D perhaps matching TRBD1 (6 bases). V gave up 4 bases and J gave up 3 bases, with 11 bases separating them. The CDR3 spans 14 residues. The germline CDR1 and CDR2 sequences are SGHKS and YYEKEE (reference sequence). As DNA, the CDR3 is TGTGCCAGCAGCCGACAGGTTACCAATCAGCCCCAGCATTTT. Its translation is CASSRQVTNQPQHF.

The chain links TRBV6-5 to TRBJ2-3; 10 positions match TRBD1. Germline V gene sequence: CDR1 MNHEY, CDR2 SVGAGI. J was trimmed by 3 bases and V by 0 bases; bases with no gene match: 3. CDR3 size: 16 residues. The DNA for the CDR3 is TGTGCCAGCAGTTACTCCGGGACAGGGGTTACAGATACGCAGTATTTT. Translating gives CASSYSGTGVTDTQYF.

The chain recombines TRBV4-2 with TRBJ1-5, with a weak D call TRBD1 (5 bases). The CDR3 loop spans 16 amino acids. Germline V lookup: CDR1 LGHNA, CDR2 YNFKEQ. Trimming stripped 4 bases from V and 4 bases from J, with 17 bases between. CDR3 sequence reads: CASSRGAQGLNQPQHF. The CDR3 DNA reads TGTGCCAGCAGCCGTGGGGCCCAAGGGCTAAATCAGCCCCAGCATTTT.

J is TRBJ2-2 and V is TRBV10-3; D might be TRBD1 (5 bases). The V gene lost 2 bases and the J gene lost 5 bases, with 9 bases spanning the gap. Looked up from germline, CDR1 is ENHRY and CDR2 is SYGVKD. This CDR3 is built from 14 residues. The CDR3 sequence is CAISEGARTGELFF. CDR3 sequence (DNA): TGTGCCATCAGTGAGGGGGCACGGACCGGGGAGCTGTTTTTT.

The rearrangement joins TRBV5-1 to TRBJ1-1; possibly TRBD1 for D (6 bases). CDR3 size: 13 residues. Trimming stripped 2 bases from V and 4 bases from J, with 9 bases between. CDR1 and CDR2 from the germline V gene are SGHRS and YFSETQ. CDR3 nucleotide sequence: TGCGCCAGCAGCTTCAGGGGAGTCACTGAAGCTTTCTTT. This gives the protein CASSFRGVTEAFF.

J is TRBJ2-7 and V is TRBV2; 7 bases line up with TRBD1. Germline V gene sequence: CDR1 SNHLY, CDR2 FYNNEI. The J segment lost 2 bases and the V segment lost 4 bases, leaving 17 bases of the junction unmatched. The CDR3 consists of 18 residues. The CDR3 nucleotides read TGTGCCAGCAGTGTAGGACTGGGAAGGGGGCTAGATACCTACGAGCAGTACTTC. Translation: CASSVGLGRGLDTYEQYF.

This clone was seen more than once but under ten times. V and J are TRBV5-1 and TRBJ2-3, with TRBD1 matching 10 bases. Trimming cost V 4 bases and J 1 base; bases outside gene matches: 3. The V gene's germline CDR1 is SGHRS and CDR2 YFSETQ. The CDR3 consists of 15 residues. The CDR3 protein is CASSPGTGGTDTQYF. DNA for the CDR3: TGCGCCAGCAGCCCCGGGACAGGGGGCACAGATACGCAGTATTTT.

V gene TRBV7-2 combines with J gene TRBJ1-1, with 8 bases matching TRBD1. V was pared by 2 bases and J by 3 bases, with 2 bases of the junction left unmatched. The CDR3 sequence is 14 residues long. Germline values: CDR1 SGHTA, CDR2 FQGNSA. CDR3 region: CASSLYRGDTEAFF. The CDR3 DNA follows: TGTGCCAGCAGCTTATACAGGGGGGACACTGAAGCTTTCTTT. Using reference TRBV7-2 and TRBJ1-1 for the parts outside the CDR3, the full variable domain is GAGVSQSPSNKVTEKGKDVELRCDPISGHTALYWYRQSLGQGLEFLIYFQGNSAPDKSGLPSDRFSAERTGGSVSTLTIQRTQQEDSAVYLCASSLYRGDTEAFFGQGTRLTVV.